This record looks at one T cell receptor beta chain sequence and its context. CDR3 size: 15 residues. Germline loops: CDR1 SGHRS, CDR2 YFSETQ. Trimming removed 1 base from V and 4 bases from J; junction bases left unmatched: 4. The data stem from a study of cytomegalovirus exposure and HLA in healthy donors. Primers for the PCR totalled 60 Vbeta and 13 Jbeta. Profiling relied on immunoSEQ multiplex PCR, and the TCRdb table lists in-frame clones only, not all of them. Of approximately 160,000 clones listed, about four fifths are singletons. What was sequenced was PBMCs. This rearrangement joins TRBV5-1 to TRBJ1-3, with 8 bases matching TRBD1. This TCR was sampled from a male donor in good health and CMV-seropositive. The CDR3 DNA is TGCGCCAGCAGCTTGAGGGCAGGGGGCGGAAACACCATATATTTT. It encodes CASSLRAGGGNTIYF.